The 7 T cell receptor beta chains reported below all come from one sample, sequenced in a study of T-cell reconstitution after alpha-beta-depleted transplantation in children (dated by TCRdb to the mid-2010s). Receptor libraries were prepared by PCR. These reads were obtained on an Illumina HiSeq 2500. Molecular barcoding was employed in the preparation of TCR libraries, with unique molecular identifiers being used to normalize TCRbeta repertoire quantification. The public reads were reanalyzed by TCRdb: fastp trimming at Q25, MiXCR alignment, in-frame beta chains only. Entries that share a CDR3 protein sequence are merged under the most common genes and DNA. This sample holds around 450,000 distinct CDR3 sequences; 8% to 11% were observed only once. The ten top clones hold roughly 2.1% of the sample. What the treatment or condition label conveys for this sample: allogeneic hematopoietic cell transplantation with graft depleted of TCRalphabeta T cells and CD19 B cells.

The sequences come from PBMCs, collected before TCRalphabeta/CD19-depleted stem cell transplant. The receptor set was obtained from a child between 2 and 9 years old with inherited bone marrow failure, due to receive a stem cell transplant.

This clonotype was recorded at least ten times. The J gene is TRBJ2-1, the V gene TRBV5-1; 10 positions match TRBD2. With 4 bases clipped from V and 3 bases from J, the junction kept 13 bases outside the gene matches. The germline V gene encodes CDR1 SGHRS and CDR2 YFSETQ. The length of the CDR3 is 18 residues. CDR3: CASSLGLAGARNYNEQFF. In DNA form, the CDR3 reads TGCGCCAGCAGCCTCGGGCTAGCGGGAGCTAGGAACTACAATGAGCAGTTCTTC.

This clonotype was found many times. The chain has TRBV12-3 or TRBV12-4 and TRBJ2-7; unclear D gene. The CDR3 runs to 14 residues. V was shortened by 5 bases and J by 0 bases, with 11 bases between the two germline ends. The CDR3: CASSKISHSYEQYF. CDR3 DNA sequence: TGTGCCAGCAGTAAGATATCCCACTCCTACGAGCAGTACTTC.

This clonotype has ten or more counts. The chain couples TRBV29-1 to TRBJ2-1; either TRBD1 or TRBD2 may supply D (5 bases each). The germline gives CDR1 SQVTM, CDR2 ANQGSEA. V lost 3 bases and J lost 5, with 11 bases in between. CDR3 length: 13 amino acids. Written as DNA, the CDR3 is TGCAGCGTTGACATGGGGACCCACAATGAGCAGTTCTTC. Its protein is CSVDMGTHNEQFF.

There are many counts of this clonotype. The V and J genes are TRBV7-9 and TRBJ2-2, with 7 bases matching TRBD2. CDR3 length: 16 amino acids. Germline V gene lookup returns CDR1 SEHNR and CDR2 FQNEAQ (reference sequence). V gave up 10 bases and J gave up 5 bases; unmatched junction bases: 16. The CDR3 DNA reads TGTGCCATCGGATCGAGGGAGGGCCTCTGGACCGGGGAGCTGTTTTTT. Translating it yields CAIGSREGLWTGELFF. Full variable domain (rest looked up from reference TRBV7-9 and TRBJ2-2): DTGVSQNPRHKITKRGQNVTFRCDPISEHNRLYWYRQTLGQGPEFLTYFQNEAQLEKSRLLSDRFSAERPKGSFSTLEIQRTEQGDSAMYLCAIGSREGLWTGELFFGEGSRLTVL.

This rearrangement joins TRBV9 to TRBJ2-6, with unresolved D. This CDR3 comprises 18 residues. Germline V gene sequence: CDR1 SGDLS, CDR2 YYNGEE. Trimming shortened V by 0 bases and J by 2 bases, and 15 bases separated the two germline ends. DNA of the CDR3: TGTGCCAGCAGCGTAGCCGGCGGCTGGGTTCCTGGGGCCAACGTCCTGACTTTC. Amino acid sequence: CASSVAGGWVPGANVLTF.

This clonotype was recorded at least ten times. The chain recombines TRBV27 with TRBJ2-7; 13 nucleotides agree with TRBD2. The CDR3 totals 17 residues. CDR1 and CDR2 from the germline V gene are MNHEY and SMNVEV (reference sequence). V lost 4 bases, J lost 6 bases, and 12 bases stayed unmatched. The CDR3 spells CASSWPLLAGGPIEQYF. DNA for the CDR3: TGTGCCAGCAGTTGGCCCTTACTAGCGGGAGGGCCCATCGAGCAGTACTTC.

The gene calls are TRBV3-1 and TRBJ2-7, with 7 bases fitting TRBD2. Germline lookup yields CDR1 LGHDT and CDR2 YNNKEL (reference sequence). The ends lost 4 bases at V and 2 bases at J; junction bases unmatched: 8. The CDR3 has 15 amino acids. Here the CDR3 DNA reads TGTGCCAGCAGCCTGGCGGGAGTTTTGACCTACGAGCAGTACTTC. It encodes CASSLAGVLTYEQYF.